The TCR beta chain under discussion was sequenced for a study of T cells after posttransplantation cyclophosphamide. General study results and limits: TRB overlap between skin or GI tissue T cells and blood was limited.

Germline values: CDR1 SGHNT, CDR2 YYREEE (reference sequence). V lost 4 bases and J 8 bases, leaving 15 bases between the germline ends. The CDR3 contains 13 residues. As to this clone: Its specificity is unknown.

Method: immunoSEQ multiplex PCR; TCRdb's copy keeps in-frame clones and lacks some. Of approximately 11,000 clones listed, about 89% are singletons. Busulfan-fludarabine conditioning, marrow transplant, and cyclophosphamide on days +3 and +4 were administered. This clonotype originated in a female patient aged 30 to 40 who received an allogeneic stem cell transplant from an unrelated donor, was CMV-positive, and had no GVHD. Some T cells may have come from the graft donor. The chain joins TRBV5-4 to TRBJ1-2; TRBD1 might be the D (6 bases). Source: PBMCs, taken after allogeneic stem cell transplant with posttransplant cyclophosphamide. The CDR3 loop is CASSQNRVRGYTF. The CDR3 bases are TGTGCCAGCAGCCAGAACAGGGTAAGGGGCTACACCTTC.